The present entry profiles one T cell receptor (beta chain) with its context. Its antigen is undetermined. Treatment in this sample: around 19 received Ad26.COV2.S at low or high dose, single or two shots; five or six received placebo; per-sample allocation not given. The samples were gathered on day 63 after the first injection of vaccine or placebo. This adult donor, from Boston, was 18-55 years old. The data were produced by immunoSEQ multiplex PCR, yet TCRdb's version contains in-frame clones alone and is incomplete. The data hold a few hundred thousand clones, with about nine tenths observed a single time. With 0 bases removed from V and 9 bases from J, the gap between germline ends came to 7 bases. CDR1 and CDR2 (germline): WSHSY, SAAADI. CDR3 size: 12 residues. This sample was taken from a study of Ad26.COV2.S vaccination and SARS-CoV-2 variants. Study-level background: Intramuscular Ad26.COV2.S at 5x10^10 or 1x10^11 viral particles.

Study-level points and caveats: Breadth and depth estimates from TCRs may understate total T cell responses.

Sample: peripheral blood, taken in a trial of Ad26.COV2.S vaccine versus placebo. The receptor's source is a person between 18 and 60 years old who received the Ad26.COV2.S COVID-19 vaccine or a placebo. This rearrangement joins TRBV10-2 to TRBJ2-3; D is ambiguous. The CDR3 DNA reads TGCGCCAGCAGTGAGTCTTACGACACGCAGTATTTT. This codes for CASSESYDTQYF.